These 16 T cell receptor beta chains were sequenced from one sample in a study of T cell responses to AZD1222 COVID-19 vaccine. Assay used: immunoSEQ multiplex PCR; TCRdb lists only in-frame clones, some missing. The repertoire has about 150,000 clones, more than 85% of them found once; the top ten carry 5.5% to 8%. Sequences were derived from peripheral blood, sampled after recovery from COVID-19. These receptors came from an adult who had recovered from COVID-19.

This clone appeared a few times. This rearrangement joins TRBV28 to TRBJ1-6; D remains unclear. The CDR3 loop spans 14 amino acids. The V end was cut by 2 bases, the J end by 10 bases, with 12 bases between. Germline CDR1 and CDR2: MDHEN and SYDVKM. The CDR3 DNA sequence: TGTGCCAGCAGTTTAGAGGGAAGCAGCTCACCCCTCCACTTT. Protein: CASSLEGSSSPLHF.

The chain recombines TRBV6-6 with TRBJ1-2; 7 bases map to TRBD1. CDR3 length: 16 residues. After removal of 4 bases from V and 1 base from J, the junction contained 9 bases not matched to a gene. Looked up from germline, CDR1 is MNHNY and CDR2 is SVGAGI (reference sequence). Here the CDR3 reads CASSSPDRPDNYGYTF. The CDR3 DNA follows: TGTGCCAGCAGTTCGCCGGACAGGCCGGATAACTATGGCTACACCTTC.

The count of this clone is one. The chain combines TRBV12-5 with TRBJ2-3; D is perhaps TRBD2 (5 bases). Trimming stripped 0 bases from V and 4 bases from J, with 11 bases between. From germline, CDR1 is LGHNT and CDR2 FRNRAP. The CDR3 is 15 amino acids. CDR3 nucleotide sequence: TGTGCTAGTGGTTTGGTAAGAGGGTGGGCAGATACGCAGTATTTT. It codes for CASGLVRGWADTQYF.

V is TRBV11-2 and J is TRBJ2-1, with TRBD2 matching over 9 bases. Per the germline V gene, CDR1 is SGHAT and CDR2 is FQNNGV. The CDR3 has 14 amino acids. V shed 6 bases, J shed 8 bases, and the junction held 8 bases outside the gene matches. CDR3 bases: TGTGCCAGCAGGCCTAGCGGGGTCGGGTATGAGCAGTTCTTC. Its protein product is CASRPSGVGYEQFF.

The chain recombines TRBV5-1 with TRBJ1-1; no firm D call. Germline loops: CDR1 SGHRS, CDR2 YFSETQ. With 0 bases removed from V and 1 base from J, the gap between germline ends came to 7 bases. The CDR3 sequence is 14 residues long. CDR3 sequence reads: CASSLVAENTEAFF. The CDR3 nucleotides are TGCGCCAGCAGCTTGGTGGCGGAGAACACTGAAGCTTTCTTT.

This CDR3 is CASSPPGSSGSPYEQYF. The CDR3, as DNA: TGTGCCAGCTCACCACCAGGCTCTAGCGGGAGCCCCTACGAGCAGTACTTC. The V and J genes are TRBV18 and TRBJ2-7, with 10 bases fitting TRBD2. The germline V gene has CDR1 KGHSH and CDR2 LQKENI. The CDR3 loop spans 17 amino acids. V shed 0 bases, J shed 2 bases, and the junction held 7 bases outside the gene matches.

J is TRBJ2-3 and V is TRBV10-3; D call uncertain. Trimming pared 4 bases from V and 0 bases from J, leaving 11 bases between. This CDR3 spans 15 amino acids. In germline, CDR1 is ENHRY, CDR2 SYGVKD. For the CDR3, the DNA is TGTGCCATCAGTGTTTTGACGGCTAGCACAGATACGCAGTATTTT. It codes for CAISVLTASTDTQYF.

The V call is TRBV11-1, the J call TRBJ1-6; no clear D gene. V lost 1 base and J lost 8, with 12 bases in between. Germline V CDR1 and CDR2: SGHAT, FQDESV (reference sequence). This CDR3 comprises 15 residues. The CDR3, as DNA: TGTGCCAGCAGCTTAGAAGGGCCCTCCTATTCACCCCTCCACTTT. Its translation: CASSLEGPSYSPLHF.

This sequence joins TRBV2 and TRBJ2-2, with a weak D call TRBD1 (6 bases). The CDR3 consists of 13 residues. V was trimmed by 5 bases and J by 6 bases, leaving 10 bases between them. Germline V CDR1 and CDR2: SNHLY, FYNNEI. The CDR3 sequence: CASSSQGPGELFF. In DNA, the CDR3 is TGTGCCAGCAGTTCCCAGGGGCCCGGGGAGCTGTTTTTT. Together with reference TRBV2 and TRBJ2-2, the CDR3 gives the full variable domain: EPEVTQTPSHQVTQMGQEVILRCVPISNHLYFYWYRQILGQKVEFLVSFYNNEISEKSEIFDDQFSVERPDGSNFTLKIRSTKLEDSAMYFCASSSQGPGELFFGEGSRLTVL.

The chain links TRBV18 to TRBJ2-2; 13 bases are a match to TRBD2. Losses at the gene ends were 4 bases for V and 1 base for J; bases not matched to a gene: 0. Germline CDR1 and CDR2: KGHSH and LQKENI. The CDR3 runs 16 residues. The CDR3 loop is CASSRTSGGNTGELFF. The CDR3 region has the DNA TGTGCCAGCTCACGGACTAGCGGGGGGAACACCGGGGAGCTGTTTTTT.

The chain combines TRBV19 with TRBJ1-1, with TRBD1 identical over 9 bases. The ends lost 4 bases at V and 3 bases at J; junction bases unmatched: 9. CDR3 length: 16 residues. Germline loops: CDR1 LNHDA, CDR2 SQIVND (reference sequence). The CDR3 nucleotides read TGTGCCAGTAGTACCTGGACAGGGGATTCTGACACTGAAGCTTTCTTT. It translates to CASSTWTGDSDTEAFF.

The V call is TRBV6-1, the J call TRBJ2-2; 7 nucleotides line up with TRBD1. Germline loops: CDR1 MNHNS, CDR2 SASEGT. V was clipped by 3 bases and J by 5 bases; unmatched bases: 9. The CDR3 contains 16 residues. The CDR3 coding sequence is TGTGCCAGCAGTGACAGGGGGTCACCTCGAACCGGGGAGCTGTTTTTT. This codes for CASSDRGSPRTGELFF.

For this clone: The sample has other DNA sequences that encode this CDR3 too. The rearrangement uses TRBV19 and TRBJ1-5, with a tentative D call TRBD1 (5 bases). Germline CDR1 reads LNHDA; CDR2 reads SQIVND (reference sequence). V lost 4 bases and J lost 5, with 6 bases in between. This CDR3 has 12 residues. CDR3 loop: CASSTGYQPQHF. CDR3 bases: TGTGCCAGTAGTACAGGGTATCAGCCCCAGCATTTT.

The chain has TRBV5-1 and TRBJ1-5; 7 nucleotides match TRBD1. The germline gives CDR1 SGHRS, CDR2 YFSETQ. This CDR3 contains 18 residues. Trimming took 1 base from V and 0 from J; bases not matched to a gene: 10. CDR3 coding DNA: TGCGCCAGCAGCTTGCCGAGGGGGCGGCGAAGTAGCAATCAGCCCCAGCATTTT. It encodes CASSLPRGRRSSNQPQHF. Variable domain in full (rest from reference TRBV5-1 and TRBJ1-5): KAGVTQTPRYLIKTRGQQVTLSCSPISGHRSVSWYQQTPGQGLQFLFEYFSETQRNKGNFPGRFSGRQFSNSRSEMNVSTLELGDSALYLCASSLPRGRRSSNQPQHFGDGTRLSIL.

As DNA, the CDR3 is TGCGCCAGCAGCTTGGTTTTTACAGGGTCCTACGAGCAGTACTTC. Translating gives CASSLVFTGSYEQYF. The rearrangement joins TRBV5-1 to TRBJ2-7; TRBD1 might be the D (6 bases). Trimming left V 0 bases short and J 1 base short, with 11 bases between. CDR3 length: 15 residues. Germline CDR1 SGHRS, CDR2 YFSETQ.

Only one count was recorded for this clone. The CDR3 loop reads CASSSLGRTSGRAETQYF. CDR3 nucleotide sequence: TGTGCCAGCAGCTCCCTAGGGAGGACTAGCGGGAGGGCAGAGACCCAGTACTTC. V and J are TRBV28 and TRBJ2-5; 15 bases match TRBD2. This CDR3 is built from 18 residues. The germline V gene has CDR1 MDHEN and CDR2 SYDVKM. V lost 6 bases and J lost 4; bases outside the gene matches: 12.